A selection of T cell receptor beta chains follows, all from one sample in a study of CD8+ T cells in alopecia areata. The data were produced by immunoSEQ multiplex PCR, yet TCRdb's version contains in-frame clones alone and is incomplete. The table includes under 150,000 clones, 60% to 65% detected once. The sample was CD4+ T cells sorted from blood, taken at week 4, from a patient treated with tofacitinib. These receptors came from a human donor with alopecia areata. Both conserved end residues are part of each CDR3. The D gene is left open where the match is weak. Clone size is stated in some rows and not others, as once, few, many or a class when expanded.

few,TRBJ2-3,TRBD2,TRBV7-2,15,CASSGGGAKADTQYF,TGTGCCAGCAGCGGCGGGGGGGCAAAGGCAGATACGCAGTATTTT
-,TRBJ1-6,-,TRBV2,15,CASSVEGQGYSPLHF,TGTGCCAGCAGTGTTGAAGGGCAGGGGTATTCACCCCTCCACTTT
-,TRBJ1-6,-,TRBV18,16,CASSPDQLSYNSPLHF,TGTGCCAGCTCACCAGACCAGCTCTCCTATAATTCACCCCTCCACTTT
-,TRBJ1-1,-,TRBV30,10,CAWISFAAFF,TGTGCCTGGATTTCTTTTGCGGCTTTCTTT
-,TRBJ1-1,TRBD1,TRBV29-1,12,CSAGQANTEAFF,TGCAGCGCTGGACAGGCGAACACTGAAGCTTTCTTT
-,TRBJ1-1,-,TRBV20-1,10,CSAGGDEAFF,TGCAGTGCTGGGGGTGATGAAGCTTTCTTT
-,TRBJ2-4,-,TRBV5-1,14,CASSSQTSRDIQYF,TGCGCCAGCAGCTCGCAGACTAGTAGAGACATTCAGTACTTC
-,TRBJ2-1,-,TRBV30,14,CAWSVTPGGNEQFF,TGTGCCTGGAGTGTAACGCCTGGGGGGAATGAGCAGTTCTTC
-,TRBJ1-5,TRBD1,TRBV19,15,CASSTLQQGAQPQHF,TGTGCCAGTAGTACCCTCCAACAGGGGGCGCAGCCCCAGCATTTT
-,TRBJ2-3,TRBD1,TRBV29-1,14,CSVRQGSFTDTQYF,TGCAGCGTGCGACAGGGTAGTTTCACAGATACGCAGTATTTT
few,TRBJ2-7,-,TRBV7-8,14,CASSLVRQEGAQYF,TGTGCCAGCAGCTTGGTGAGACAGGAAGGGGCGCAGTACTTC
-,TRBJ1-4,-,TRBV6-5,12,CASSSLGGKLFF,TGTGCCAGCAGTTCCCTGGGGGGGAAACTGTTTTTT
-,TRBJ2-5,-,TRBV5-6,16,CASSLLGVQAQETQYF,TGTGCCAGCAGCCTCCTCGGGGTGCAGGCTCAAGAGACCCAGTACTTC
few,TRBJ2-1,TRBD2,TRBV29-1,14,CSEGTSGSFGEQFF,TGCAGCGAGGGGACTAGCGGGAGTTTTGGTGAGCAGTTCTTC
few,TRBJ2-5,-,TRBV5-1,13,CASSQHRERTQYF,TGCGCCAGCAGCCAACACAGGGAGCGGACCCAGTACTTC
-,TRBJ1-6,-,TRBV4-1,15,CASSQVGRDNSPLHF,TGCGCCAGCAGCCAAGTGGGACGGGATAATTCACCCCTCCACTTT
-,TRBJ1-2,-,TRBV4-3,16,CASSQAGQFNDYGYTF,TGCGCCAGCAGCCAAGCGGGCCAGTTCAATGACTATGGCTACACCTTC
-,TRBJ1-2,-,TRBV5-4,13,CASSYPANYGYTF,TGTGCCAGCAGCTACCCGGCGAACTATGGCTACACCTTC
few,TRBJ1-5,-,TRBV2,15,CASSQPQYSNQPQHF,TGTGCCAGCAGCCAACCACAGTATAGCAATCAGCCCCAGCATTTT
-,TRBJ1-2,TRBD1,TRBV6-5,15,CASSYSDRGGYGYTF,TGTGCCAGCAGTTACTCAGACAGGGGTGGCTATGGCTACACCTTC
-,TRBJ2-2,-,TRBV2,14,CASSAFVGTGELFF,TGTGCCAGCAGTGCCTTTGTGGGTACCGGGGAGCTGTTTTTT
-,TRBJ2-2,-,TRBV19,14,CASSTNDRDGELFF,TGTGCCAGTAGTACTAATGACCGGGACGGGGAGCTGTTTTTT
few,TRBJ2-1,-,TRBV7-2,14,CASTPLGLISEQFF,TGTGCCAGCACTCCCCTGGGCTTGATAAGTGAGCAGTTCTTC
-,TRBJ2-3,-,TRBV5-1,14,CASSLLQSTDTQYF,TGCGCCAGCAGTTTGCTCCAAAGCACAGATACGCAGTATTTT
few,TRBJ2-3,-,TRBV10-3,19,CAISESMYPWSSSTDTQYF,TGTGCCATCAGTGAGTCGATGTACCCTTGGTCATCTAGCACAGATACGCAGTATTTT
few,TRBJ1-1,TRBD1,TRBV30,15,CAWSSRAGGSTEAFF,TGTGCCTGGAGTTCTAGGGCAGGGGGGTCCACTGAAGCTTTCTTT
few,TRBJ2-6,-,TRBV4-3,13,CASSQAGANVLTF,TGCGCCAGCAGCCAAGCTGGGGCCAACGTCCTGACTTTC